One sample yielded the 20 T cell receptor beta chains listed below, sequenced in a study of blood T cells in healthy people across ages. Using a J-beta primer mix together with a sample-barcoded 5' primer, a second PCR was run for roughly 6 to 12 cycles. TCRdb recomputed calls from the 5' RACE reads with MiXCR, one row per CDR3 protein. The sample shows 1,800,000 or so distinct CDR3 sequences, about two fifths of them seen only once. Sequencing was done on a sample of blood. Receptors were obtained from a human donor in good health.

The chain carries TRBV12-3 or TRBV12-4 and TRBJ1-2; 9 nucleotides match TRBD1. J gave up 8 bases and V 8 bases, and 12 bases lay outside the gene matches. The CDR3 has 14 residues. The CDR3 is CASGSTGGDLGYTF. CDR3 bases: TGTGCCAGCGGATCGACAGGGGGTGATTTGGGCTACACCTTC.

V gene TRBV4-1 combines with J gene TRBJ2-4, with 8 bases lining up with TRBD2. Germline-derived CDR1 and CDR2 are MGHRA and YSYEKL. CDR3 length equals 18 residues. Unmatched junction bases numbered 14, after V lost 4 bases and J lost 3 bases. CDR3 nucleotide sequence: TGCGCCAGCAGCCTGGGACTAGTGAAAGGGCTAGTCAAAAACATTCAGTACTTC. This codes for CASSLGLVKGLVKNIQYF.

The rearrangement links TRBV6-5 to TRBJ1-2; TRBD1 is a possible D gene (6 bases). Trimming took off 2 bases at V and 1 base at J, with 11 bases between the two ends. CDR1 and CDR2 from the germline V gene are MNHEY and SVGAGI. The CDR3 runs to 15 residues. This CDR3 is CASSYNRELNYGYTF. CDR3 nucleotides: TGTGCCAGCAGTTACAACAGGGAGCTTAACTATGGCTACACCTTC.

The chain has TRBV14 and TRBJ2-7; tentatively, D is TRBD1 or TRBD2 (5 bases each). Germline V lookup: CDR1 SGHDN, CDR2 FVKESK. Trimming shortened V by 1 base and J by 2 bases, and 9 bases separated the two germline ends. The CDR3 consists of 14 residues. CDR3 sequence: CASSQGDPPYEQYF. CDR3 coding DNA: TGTGCCAGCAGCCAAGGGGACCCGCCCTACGAGCAGTACTTC. Supplemented by reference TRBV14 and TRBJ2-7, the full variable domain reads EAGVTQFPSHSVIEKGQTVTLRCDPISGHDNLYWYRRVMGKEIKFLLHFVKESKQDESGMPNNRFLAERTGGTYSTLKVQPAELEDSGVYFCASSQGDPPYEQYFGPGTRLTVT.

The V call is TRBV20-1, the J call TRBJ1-1; no clear D gene. Germline loops: CDR1 DFQATT, CDR2 SNEGSKA (reference sequence). V was pared by 6 bases and J by 4 bases, with 9 bases between. This CDR3 has 11 residues. The CDR3 loop is CSALGPTEAFF. For the CDR3, the DNA is TGCAGTGCCCTCGGCCCCACTGAAGCTTTCTTT.

The CDR3 bases are TGTGCCAGCAGCTCCGGTACGGAACGGGGTGGGGAGCAGTTCTTC. Translated: CASSSGTERGGEQFF. The J gene is TRBJ2-1, the V gene TRBV12-3 or TRBV12-4, with D possibly matching TRBD2 (5 bases). Trimming took off 6 bases at V and 10 bases at J, with 22 bases between the two ends. The CDR3 runs 15 residues.

This chain uses TRBV27 with TRBJ2-7; 7 nucleotides line up with TRBD1. Germline V gene lookup returns CDR1 MNHEY and CDR2 SMNVEV (reference sequence). The ends lost 0 bases at V and 0 bases at J; junction bases unmatched: 5. The CDR3 has 16 amino acids. The CDR3 loop is CASSLSGGPFSYEQYF. DNA of the CDR3: TGTGCCAGCAGTTTATCAGGGGGCCCCTTCTCCTACGAGCAGTACTTC.

This clonotype is a singleton in its sample. The chain is built from TRBV28 and TRBJ1-2; D is unresolved. Germline CDR1 MDHEN, CDR2 SYDVKM. The V and J ends lost 5 bases and 4 bases respectively, with 11 bases between them. The CDR3 consists of 13 residues. The CDR3 loop is CASSNQVSYGYTF. CDR3 bases: TGTGCCAGCAGTAACCAGGTTTCCTATGGCTACACCTTC.

The sample holds one count of this clonotype. The V gene is TRBV5-1, the J gene TRBJ1-2; D may be TRBD1 (5 bases). Per the germline V gene, CDR1 is SGHRS and CDR2 is YFSETQ. The CDR3 has 14 amino acids. V shed 2 bases and J shed 5 bases, with 13 bases lying between them. Written as DNA, the CDR3 is TGCGCCAGCAGCTTAAACGGGGACGGGTATGGCTACACCTTC. It codes for CASSLNGDGYGYTF.

This clonotype was recorded a few times. The chain carries TRBV3-1 and TRBJ2-1; 8 bases are shared with TRBD1. Per germline, CDR1 LGHDT and CDR2 YNNKEL (reference sequence). The CDR3 has 14 amino acids. The V and J ends lost 4 bases and 5 bases, in that order; junction bases with no gene match: 4. CDR3 in amino acids: CASSRRDRNNEQFF. The CDR3 DNA follows: TGTGCCAGCAGCCGCCGGGACAGGAACAATGAGCAGTTCTTC.

The J gene is TRBJ1-4, the V gene TRBV12-3 or TRBV12-4, with 9 positions matching TRBD1. CDR3 length equals 14 residues. The V and J ends lost 6 bases and 8 bases, in that order; junction bases with no gene match: 7. CDR3 sequence: CASSEDRGGEKLFF. For the CDR3, the DNA is TGTGCCAGCAGCGAGGACAGGGGTGGAGAAAAACTGTTTTTT.

There are a few counts of this clonotype. The rearrangement joins TRBV7-2 to TRBJ2-3, with 11 positions matching TRBD2. Trimming removed 1 base from V and 6 bases from J; junction bases left unmatched: 6. The CDR3 has 16 amino acids. Germline CDR1 SGHTA, CDR2 FQGNSA. CDR3 sequence: CASSLVAGGSSDTQYF. CDR3 DNA: TGTGCCAGCAGCTTAGTAGCGGGGGGGTCCTCGGATACGCAGTATTTT.

This clonotype was recorded a few times. V and J are TRBV29-1 and TRBJ1-2; 8 bases are shared with TRBD1. With 3 bases clipped from V and 4 bases from J, the junction kept 7 bases outside the gene matches. Per germline, CDR1 SQVTM and CDR2 ANQGSEA. The CDR3 runs 14 residues. The CDR3: CSVEDREGSYGYTF. CDR3 nucleotide sequence: TGCAGCGTTGAGGACAGGGAAGGGAGCTATGGCTACACCTTC. The full variable domain, rest sourced from reference TRBV29-1 and TRBJ1-2, is SAVISQKPSRDICQRGTSLTIQCQVDSQVTMMFWYRQQPGQSLTLIATANQGSEATYESGFVIDKFPISRPNLTFSTLTVSNMSPEDSSIYLCSVEDREGSYGYTFGSGTRLTVV.

The sample holds a few counts of this clonotype. This chain connects TRBV29-1 to TRBJ2-3; TRBD2 agrees at 8 bases. CDR1 and CDR2 (germline): SQVTM, ANQGSEA. V dropped 8 bases and J dropped 2; count of bases not matched to a gene: 9. This CDR3 is built from 14 residues. CDR3 amino acids: CSTSGGPDTDTQYF. In nucleotides, the CDR3 is TGCAGCACCAGCGGGGGCCCTGACACAGATACGCAGTATTTT.

V usage is TRBV9 and J usage is TRBJ2-7; 8 bases are shared with TRBD1. V was pared by 3 bases and J by 4 bases, with 12 bases of the junction left unmatched. The germline CDR1 and CDR2 sequences are SGDLS and YYNGEE. This CDR3 spans 16 amino acids. The CDR3, as DNA: TGTGCCAGCAGCGCACGGGACAGGCCCGATTTATACGAGCAGTACTTC. Translating gives CASSARDRPDLYEQYF.

The chain couples TRBV20-1 to TRBJ1-1; D call uncertain. The V gene's germline CDR1 is DFQATT and CDR2 SNEGSKA (reference sequence). The CDR3 runs to 13 residues. V was shortened by 7 bases and J by 2 bases, with 14 bases between the two germline ends. The CDR3 DNA reads as TGCAGTGTCACAGAGACCACCAACACTGAAGCTTTCTTT. This codes for CSVTETTNTEAFF.

This CDR3 reads CASSLDRAHTGELFF. CDR3 sequence (DNA): TGCGCCAGCAGCTTGGACAGGGCCCACACCGGGGAGCTGTTTTTT. This chain connects TRBV5-1 to TRBJ2-2; perhaps TRBD1 as D (6 bases). This CDR3 is built from 15 residues. Germline CDR1 and CDR2: SGHRS and YFSETQ. V lost 0 bases and J 3 bases, leaving 9 bases between the germline ends.

The chain joins TRBV6-4 to TRBJ1-3, with TRBD1 matching 10 bases. This CDR3 has 20 residues. V lost 4 bases, J lost 0 bases, and 15 bases stayed unmatched. Germline CDR1 is MRHNA and CDR2 is SNTAGT. CDR3 coding DNA: TGTGCCAGCAGTGTGCCGGGACAGGGGTCCGCACCCAGCTCTGGAAACACCATATATTTT. Protein: CASSVPGQGSAPSSGNTIYF.

In regard to this clonotype: Without the conserved terminal phenylalanine or tryptophan, this CDR3 likely stems from a read error. V is TRBV7-6 and J is TRBJ1-2; possible D gene TRBD1, 6 bases. Germline CDR1 reads SGHVS; CDR2 reads FNYEAQ. The CDR3 spans 14 residues. V shed 5 bases and J shed 2 bases, with 12 bases lying between them. The CDR3 reads CASSLDRTNYGYTC. The DNA for the CDR3 is TGTGCCAGCAGCCTCGACAGGACCAACTATGGCTACACCTGC.

The rearrangement uses TRBV20-1 and TRBJ2-3; TRBD2 matches at 11 bases. Germline CDR1 is DFQATT and CDR2 is SNEGSKA (reference sequence). The CDR3 is 16 residues long. V gave up 2 bases and J gave up 3 bases; unmatched junction bases: 7. This CDR3 is CSARLLAGGITDTQYF. In nucleotides, the CDR3 is TGCAGTGCTAGATTGCTAGCGGGGGGCATAACAGATACGCAGTATTTT.